The following is a T cell receptor beta chain sequence with its context. Its antigen remains unidentified. Subsets obtained from CD4+ cells comprised CD45RA+ naive and CD45RA-negative memory cells. Repertoires were generated with immunoSEQ multiplex PCR, while TCRdb's copy carries only in-frame clones and drops some. The sample records over a million clones, about 77% being singletons. Germline values: CDR1 SEHNR, CDR2 FQNEAQ (reference sequence). Trimming pared 5 bases from V and 3 bases from J, leaving 9 bases between. The CDR3 is made up of 13 amino acids. The sample belongs to a study of shared clonotypes between healthy human individuals. Points from the study as a whole: Sharing across four donors was highest in naive CD4 (roughly 5%) and lowest in memory CD8 (0.4%).

The sequencing input was memory CD4+ T cells sorted from blood. Subset in this sample: CD45RA-negative fraction. V is TRBV7-9 and J is TRBJ2-3; D is uncertain. This receptor was identified in a man aged 18 to 30 in good health. CDR3 sequence (DNA): TGTGCCAGCAGCCGGACGGAGACAGATACGCAGTATTTT. Translation: CASSRTETDTQYF.